This TCR beta chain is drawn from a study of beta chain features in type 1 diabetes (dated by TCRdb to the late 2010s). At the level of the whole study: Patients and healthy donors did not differ in mean age, gender distribution, total cell number or subset yield. Across all samples, approximately 100 million sorted cells were examined, and cell number per subset correlated strongly with RNA yield. In the study, recently diagnosed type 1 diabetes patients and matched healthy donors were compared on the TCRB repertoires of their sorted circulating CD4+ T cell subsets. Whereas all 30 or so donors provided naive and central memory subsets, regulatory and stem cell-like memory subsets were isolated from just 8 patients and roughly 8 healthy donors. What the research found in general, with its limitations: Because cDNA rather than genomic DNA was sequenced, highly expressing activated cells could have been over-represented, although no difference in activation and CD3 levels was found between groups. HLA sub-analyses involved small numbers of individuals, so any influence of HLA type on TCRB rearrangement remained unresolved. Naive, central memory and regulatory TCRB repertoires appeared to be more alike among patients than among healthy donors. Patients with type 1 diabetes made fewer insertions and deleted more nucleotides at VDJ recombination sites, implying thymic rearrangement abnormalities. PCR may preferentially amplify shorter templates, but because patient and control samples were amplified and corrected together, any resulting skew would affect both groups equally. Type 1 diabetes patients showed a moderate but significant shortening of TCRB CDR3 length in all four CD4+ subsets.

The junction carries 7 bases between V and J, which are trimmed by 5 bases and 4 bases respectively. CDR1 and CDR2 were assigned from the germline V gene as SGHTS and YDEGEE. There are 13 amino acids in the CDR3, from cysteine to phenylalanine inclusive. The kept DNA is CDR3 alone, 39 bases in frame from the first base. In this sample, this clone turned up a few times. Its antigen target is currently unknown. Per-base quality was not reported, and no clone a single base away is much larger than it. The entire isolated RNA was reverse transcribed using the High Capacity cDNA Reverse Transcription Kit, and thus expressed TCRB transcripts were sequenced. Deep immunoSEQ sequencing was performed on naive, central memory and regulatory T cell samples, with an average of roughly 3.6 million total reads per sample. After sorted cells were lysed in RLT buffer, RNA was extracted with DNase-treated RNeasy Micro or Mini kits, with the choice depending on cell number. To prevent cross-contamination, every cell subset was processed on its own, while patient and healthy donor samples were processed together. The immunoSEQ multiplex PCR was used to amplify TCRB sequences from cDNA, yielding 87-bp fragments that span the CDR3 region. The amplicons were sequenced using the Illumina HiSeq platform. Per the original workflow: Synthetic template baselines were used to correct PCR bias computationally, reads within Hamming distance 2 were collapsed together, and singletons that could not be merged were discarded. By aligning reads against IMGT, V, D and J genes, CDR3 length, and insertions or deletions at six rearrangement sites were assigned. Within each subset, clonotype counts were normalized to the number of sorted cells before true diversity and Gini coefficients were calculated with the tcR R package. The overlap coefficient, calculated on TCRB nucleotide sequences, was used to quantify repertoire sharing. As a proxy for the pre-selection repertoire, out-of-frame TCRB sequences from naive cells were analyzed. The clones in this table, taken by TCRdb from immuneACCESS, are in-frame only. Not every clone is retained; where verified, under half of the shortfall comes from an unresolved V gene, and the cause of the rest is unknown. V and J calls and clone size follow that table, whereas D and trimming were derived from the DNA. The sample contains 300,000 to 450,000 clones, about 12% of them found a single time. The leading ten clones occupy less than 0.02% of the sample.

Each donor gave one peripheral blood draw, roughly 110 mL on average, collected into heparinised tubes. Naive, central memory, regulatory and stem cell-like memory CD4+ T cells were sorted on a BD FACSAria II using a panel including CD45RO, CCR7, CD25, CD127, CD95 and CD27. All sorted populations exceeded 95% purity. PBMCs were separated immediately by Lymphoprep density gradient centrifugation and were stained directly, without being cultured. So that batch effects would be minimized, each experiment stained and sorted samples in pairs, pairing one healthy donor with one patient. The sequenced sample was naive CD4+ T cells from blood. The cell subset or site label, as the study defines it: true naive CD4+ T cells. The clonotype was recovered from a man between 18 and 35 years old in good health. The chain is assembled from TRBV5-8 and TRBJ2-6, with no confident D gene call. The sequence in DNA is TGTGCCAGCAGAACTCGAGGGGCCAACGTCCTGACTTTC. It is translated as CASRTRGANVLTF.